Described below is a single T cell receptor beta chain sequence and its context. Its antigen is unidentified. The CDR3 consists of 12 residues. CDR1 is GTSNPN and CDR2 is SVGIG in the germline V gene (reference sequence). V dropped 2 bases and J dropped 6 bases, with 11 bases sitting between them. Vbeta (60) and Jbeta (13) primers were used in the PCR. Some clones are missing from TCRdb's copy, which holds only in-frame ones; the method was immunoSEQ multiplex PCR. The sample has fewer than 200,000 clones, roughly 80% seen once. This entry comes from a study of cytomegalovirus exposure and HLA in healthy donors. Regarding the study as a whole: V- and J-gene trimming in TCR beta was tied to a missense DCLRE1C variant by an analysis performed later. One cluster of highly shared sequence variants probably arose as a sequencing artifact.

The donors, nominally healthy at sampling, likely had unrecorded immune exposures. This rearrangement joins TRBV30 to TRBJ2-7, with D unclear. The sequencing input was PBMCs. The source of this sequence is a woman under 30 in good health and CMV-seronegative. The CDR3 spells CAWSPRSSEQYF. The CDR3 DNA is TGTGCCTGGAGTCCGCGTTCGTCCGAGCAGTACTTC.